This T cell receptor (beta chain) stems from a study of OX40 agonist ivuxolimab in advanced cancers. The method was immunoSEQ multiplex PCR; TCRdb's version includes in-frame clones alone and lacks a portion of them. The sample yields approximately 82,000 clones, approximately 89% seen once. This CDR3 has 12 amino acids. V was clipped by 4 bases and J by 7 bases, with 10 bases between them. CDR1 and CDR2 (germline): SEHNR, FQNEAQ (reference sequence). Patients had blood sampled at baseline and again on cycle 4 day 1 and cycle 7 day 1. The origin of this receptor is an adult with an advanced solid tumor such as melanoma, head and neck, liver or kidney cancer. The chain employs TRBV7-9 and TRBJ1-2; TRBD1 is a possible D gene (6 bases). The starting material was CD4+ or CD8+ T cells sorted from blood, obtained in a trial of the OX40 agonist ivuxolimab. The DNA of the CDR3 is TGTGCCAGCAGCTCATCGGGGGCTGGCTACACCTTC. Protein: CASSSSGAGYTF.